This passage covers 8 T cell receptor beta chains from one sample sequenced in a study of T cells expressing NK-cell markers. TCRdb reworked the 5' RACE reads into one entry per CDR3 protein, no DNA. Its table records some 460,000 distinct CDR3 sequences. Sequencing was performed on blood T cells: a sorted CD56 or NKG2C T cell subset, CD4+ or CD8+ T cells, or bulk PBMC T cells (not recorded which). These receptor sequences come from a woman aged 45-65 years in good health.

J is TRBJ2-1 and V is TRBV7-3. Germline CDR1 and CDR2: SGHTA and FQGTGA. This CDR3 region has 14 residues. This CDR3 is CASSLGGWDNEQFF. The whole variable domain, remainder taken from reference TRBV7-3 and TRBJ2-1, is GAGVSQTPSNKVTEKGKYVELRCDPISGHTALYWYRQSLGQGPEFLIYFQGTGAADDSGLPNDRFFAVRPEGSVSTLKIQRTERGDSAVYLCASSLGGWDNEQFFGPGTRLTVL.

The chain carries TRBV28 and TRBJ2-7; the D call from TCRdb, TRBD1, cannot be confirmed without DNA. The V gene's germline CDR1 is MDHEN and CDR2 SYDVKM. The CDR3 is made up of 16 amino acids. CDR3 in amino acids: CASSFPHGGSSYEQYF. Full variable domain (outside the CDR3, taken from reference TRBV28 and TRBJ2-7): DVKVTQSSRYLVKRTGEKVFLECVQDMDHENMFWYRQDPGLGLRLIYFSYDVKMKEKGDIPEGYSVSREKKERFSLILESASTNQTSMYLCASSFPHGGSSYEQYFGPGTRLTVT.

The rearrangement joins TRBV9 to TRBJ2-1. The CDR3 extends over 14 amino acids. Germline V CDR1 and CDR2: SGDLS, YYNGEE. The chain's CDR3 is CASKSMSSYNEQFF.

The chain carries TRBV5-1 and TRBJ2-7. This CDR3 is 15 amino acids long. CDR1 is SGHRS, CDR2 YFSETQ, per germline. The CDR3 sequence is CASSFGRGSSYEQYF.

The chain uses TRBV20-1 and TRBJ1-1. This CDR3 spans 13 amino acids. The germline CDR1 and CDR2 sequences are DFQATT and SNEGSKA (reference sequence). CDR3 sequence reads: CSAVWGMNTEAFF.

The chain has TRBV28 and TRBJ2-2; the D gene TCRdb calls, TRBD1, cannot be checked with no DNA. In germline, CDR1 is MDHEN, CDR2 SYDVKM. The CDR3 has 18 amino acids. The CDR3 protein is CASSLPLWDREFNGELFF.

This chain links TRBV20-1 with TRBJ2-1; no DNA is available, so the TRBD2 call from TCRdb remains unchecked. The V gene's germline CDR1 is DFQATT and CDR2 SNEGSKA (reference sequence). This CDR3 contains 15 residues. CDR3 in amino acids: CSALPASGAYNEQFF.

The chain has TRBV4-1 and TRBJ2-1; the D call from TCRdb, TRBD2, cannot be confirmed without DNA. CDR1 and CDR2 (germline): MGHRA, YSYEKL. There are 12 residues in the CDR3. CDR3 residues: CASSPFPANKVF.